These T cell receptor beta chains were read from a single sample in a study of T cell responses to AZD1222 COVID-19 vaccine. The method was immunoSEQ multiplex PCR; TCRdb's version includes in-frame clones alone and lacks a portion of them. Here the sample spans around 270,000 clones, around 92% being singletons. Sample: peripheral blood, taken 28 days after the second AZD1222 dose. These receptors were taken from an adult who received the AZD1222 COVID-19 vaccine. CDR3s include the opening cysteine and the closing phenylalanine or tryptophan. D genes are given only for firm matches. Some rows have no size entry. The others give once, few or many, or a class for an expanded clone.

J: TRBJ2-2
V: TRBV6-5
size: -
D: TRBD1
DNA: TGTGCCAGCGCCCCCGGGACAGGCATAACCGGGGAGCTGTTTTTT
CDR3: CASAPGTGITGELFF

J: TRBJ2-7
V: TRBV20-1
size: -
D: TRBD1
DNA: TGCAGTGCTAGTCTGTACAGGGGGTCCCCCTACGAGCAGTACTTC
CDR3: CSASLYRGSPYEQYF

J: TRBJ1-4
V: TRBV18
size: -
D: TRBD1
DNA: TGTGCCAGCTCCAACGGACAGGCAGGTGAAAAACTGTTTTTT
CDR3: CASSNGQAGEKLFF

J: TRBJ2-5
V: TRBV5-5
size: -
D: -
DNA: TGTGCCAGCAGCCTTGACAGCTTCCAAGAGACCCAGTACTTC
CDR3: CASSLDSFQETQYF

J: TRBJ2-7
V: TRBV28
size: -
D: TRBD2
DNA: TGTGCCAGCACGGGAGGGGGTTCCTACGAGCAGTACTTC
CDR3: CASTGGGSYEQYF

J: TRBJ2-7
V: TRBV21-1
size: -
D: -
DNA: TGTGCCAGCACCCTCGGGGGGGGACTCCTAGCGGCCCCCGGGTCGGGCGAGCAGTACTTC
CDR3: CASTLGGGLLAAPGSGEQYF

J: TRBJ1-5
V: TRBV19
size: -
D: TRBD1
DNA: TGTGCCACCACCTTGGGGACAGGGATTCAGCCCCAGCATTTT
CDR3: CATTLGTGIQPQHF

J: TRBJ2-1
V: TRBV7-9
size: -
D: TRBD2
DNA: TGTGCCAGCAGCTTCGGACTAGCGGGAGTAGGCGAGCAGTTCTTC
CDR3: CASSFGLAGVGEQFF

J: TRBJ1-4
V: TRBV18
size: -
D: -
DNA: TGTGCCAGCTCACCACCGAGTTCGGGAAATGAAAAACTGTTTTTT
CDR3: CASSPPSSGNEKLFF

J: TRBJ2-2
V: TRBV15
size: -
D: -
DNA: TGTGCCACCAGCAGAGAGGGCTGGGCCGGGGAGCTGTTTTTT
CDR3: CATSREGWAGELFF

J: TRBJ1-2
V: TRBV9
size: -
D: -
DNA: TGTGCCAGCAGCGTAGGGTATCTGGAAGGCTACACCTTC
CDR3: CASSVGYLEGYTF

J: TRBJ1-6
V: TRBV11-2
size: -
D: -
DNA: TGTGCCAGCAGCGGGGGTAGGGTGTCCCTCCACTTT
CDR3: CASSGGRVSLHF

J: TRBJ2-1
V: TRBV2
size: once
D: -
DNA: TGTGCCAGTCGCCACCTAGTATTAAGGGACAATGAGCAGTTCTTC
CDR3: CASRHLVLRDNEQFF

J: TRBJ1-2
V: TRBV18
size: -
D: -
DNA: TGTGCCAGCTCCCTGGACAGCTTCTATGGCTACACCTTC
CDR3: CASSLDSFYGYTF

J: TRBJ1-1
V: TRBV28
size: -
D: -
DNA: TGTGCCAGCAGTTCATCAGGGTTGAACACTGAAGCTTTCTTT
CDR3: CASSSSGLNTEAFF

J: TRBJ2-1
V: TRBV11-1
size: -
D: TRBD2
DNA: TGTGCCAGCAGCTTGGTAGCGGGGCCCTACAATGAGCAGTTCTTC
CDR3: CASSLVAGPYNEQFF

J: TRBJ2-2
V: TRBV28
size: -
D: -
DNA: TGTGCCAGCAGCGAAAGACAGTCCCGAGGCACCGGGGAGCTGTTTTTT
CDR3: CASSERQSRGTGELFF

J: TRBJ2-6
V: TRBV30
size: few
D: TRBD1
DNA: TGTGCCTGGAGGCCTACAGGGGGACGTGGGGCCAACGTCCTGACTTTC
CDR3: CAWRPTGGRGANVLTF